What follows are 18 T cell receptor beta chains derived from one specimen sequenced in a study of T-cell memory formation after mild COVID-19. TCRdb re-analysed the 5' RACE reads in MiXCR, keeping a single row per CDR3 protein. The sample records about 400,000 distinct CDR3 sequences, roughly 17% being singletons. Sequencing was carried out using PBMCs or a T cell subset sorted from them (not recorded which). These receptors came from a man between 18 and 35 years old who had mild COVID-19 (a few samples of this study predate the infection). Cell type and time point are not known.

The rearrangement joins TRBV12-3 or TRBV12-4 to TRBJ2-7; D uncertain. V lost 5 bases and J 0 bases, leaving 8 bases between the germline ends. CDR3 size: 13 residues. CDR3 DNA: TGTGCCAGCAGTCCGGAGAGCTCCTACGAGCAGTACGTC. Protein sequence: CASSPESSYEQYV.

The chain has TRBV9 and TRBJ1-2; the D gene is possibly TRBD1 (5 bases). Germline CDR1 is SGDLS and CDR2 is YYNGEE. V lost 3 bases to trimming and J lost 8 bases, with 11 bases between them. The CDR3 runs to 12 residues. Here the CDR3 DNA reads TGTGCCAGCAGCGGAACAGGTGCCGGCTACACCTTC. It yields the protein CASSGTGAGYTF.

This chain links TRBV5-1 with TRBJ2-2; 12 nucleotides line up with TRBD2. Germline CDR1 SGHRS, CDR2 YFSETQ. J was trimmed by 0 bases and V by 4 bases; bases with no gene match: 4. This CDR3 contains 17 residues. The CDR3 DNA follows: TGCGCCAGCAGCCAACTAGCGGGGGGAGCGAACACCGGGGAGCTGTTTTTT. This gives the protein CASSQLAGGANTGELFF.

V and J are TRBV4-2 and TRBJ2-1; TRBD2 matches 7 bases. The V gene's germline CDR1 is LGHNA and CDR2 YNFKEQ. This CDR3 is built from 16 residues. Germline trimming cut 1 base from V and 7 bases from J; bases unmatched to any gene: 10. The chain's CDR3 is CASSQARGLLKNEQFF. For the CDR3, the DNA is TGTGCCAGCAGCCAAGCGCGGGGACTACTCAAGAATGAGCAGTTCTTC.

The CDR3 region has the DNA TGTGCCAGCAGCCAAGACCTGGCGGGGGGGGCCGGTGGGCGCTACGAGCAGTACTTC. This encodes CASSQDLAGGAGGRYEQYF. J is TRBJ2-7 and V is TRBV4-2, with 9 bases matching TRBD2. Germline-derived CDR1 and CDR2 are LGHNA and YNFKEQ. The CDR3 is 19 amino acids. The V and J ends lost 0 bases and 3 bases, in that order; junction bases with no gene match: 15.

This clonotype was found many times. The chain carries TRBV4-1 and TRBJ1-2; no definite D call. CDR3 size: 13 residues. V was pared by 0 bases and J by 1 base, with 3 bases between. Germline CDR1 and CDR2: MGHRA and YSYEKL. Here the CDR3 reads CASSQDFNYGYTF. The CDR3, as DNA: TGCGCCAGCAGCCAAGACTTTAACTATGGCTACACCTTC.

The chain couples TRBV5-1 to TRBJ1-3, with D unclear. Per germline, CDR1 SGHRS and CDR2 YFSETQ. Trimming stripped 4 bases from V and 4 bases from J, with 12 bases between. There are 14 residues in the CDR3. The CDR3 loop reads CASSPTTAGNTIYF. Written as DNA, the CDR3 is TGCGCCAGCAGCCCAACGACCGCGGGAAACACCATATATTTT. Full variable domain (remainder filled in from reference TRBV5-1 and TRBJ1-3): KAGVTQTPRYLIKTRGQQVTLSCSPISGHRSVSWYQQTPGQGLQFLFEYFSETQRNKGNFPGRFSGRQFSNSRSEMNVSTLELGDSALYLCASSPTTAGNTIYFGEGSWLTVV.

The chain links TRBV12-3 or TRBV12-4 to TRBJ1-4, with a tentative D call TRBD1 (5 bases). This CDR3 contains 16 residues. Trimming shortened V by 1 base and J by 8 bases, and 17 bases separated the two germline ends. CDR3 coding DNA: TGTGCCAGCAGTTTAGGGCTAAACGGGGGTGGGGAAAAACTGTTTTTT. Translation: CASSLGLNGGGEKLFF.

The gene calls are TRBV9 and TRBJ2-2; no firm D call. This CDR3 has 13 residues. V was trimmed by 4 bases and J by 2 bases, leaving 6 bases between them. From germline, CDR1 is SGDLS and CDR2 YYNGEE. The CDR3 here is CASSITNTGELFF. CDR3 sequence (DNA): TGTGCCAGCAGCATTACAAACACCGGGGAGCTGTTTTTT. Drawing the rest from reference TRBV9 and TRBJ2-2, the complete variable domain is DSGVTQTPKHLITATGQRVTLRCSPRSGDLSVYWYQQSLDQGLQFLIQYYNGEERAKGNILERFSAQQFPDLHSELNLSSLELGDSALYFCASSITNTGELFFGEGSRLTVL.

The genes are TRBV19 and TRBJ2-5; the match to TRBD2 covers 10 bases. The CDR3 is 15 amino acids. Trimming removed 9 bases from V and 0 bases from J; junction bases left unmatched: 7. Germline V gene sequence: CDR1 LNHDA, CDR2 SQIVND (reference sequence). CDR3: CASSGSGGYQETQYF. CDR3 nucleotides: TGTGCCAGCTCAGGTAGCGGGGGGTACCAAGAGACCCAGTACTTC.

This clonotype was recorded a few times. The V and J genes are TRBV7-9 and TRBJ2-2; 8 nucleotides match TRBD1. This CDR3 is 16 amino acids long. The V and J ends lost 0 bases and 3 bases, in that order; junction bases with no gene match: 3. Germline V gives CDR1 SEHNR, CDR2 FQNEAQ (reference sequence). The CDR3 DNA reads TGTGCCAGCAGCTTAGCGACAGGGGATCACACCGGGGAGCTGTTTTTT. Translating gives CASSLATGDHTGELFF.

This clonotype has just a few counts. The chain links TRBV20-1 to TRBJ2-5, with 7 bases lining up with TRBD2. Germline CDR1 is DFQATT and CDR2 is SNEGSKA (reference sequence). V lost 6 bases and J lost 2; bases outside the gene matches: 3. The CDR3 contains 12 residues. The CDR3 loop reads CSAVAGQETQYF. The CDR3 nucleotides are TGCAGTGCGGTAGCGGGTCAAGAGACCCAGTACTTC.

This clonotype came up a few times. This chain links TRBV7-2 with TRBJ2-3; 10 bases are a match to TRBD2. Germline V gene lookup returns CDR1 SGHTA and CDR2 FQGNSA. CDR3 size: 17 residues. The V segment lost 5 bases and the J segment 2 bases; nucleotides outside the gene matches: 10. This chain's CDR3 is CASSEGVAGGTTDTQYF. The CDR3 DNA follows: TGTGCCAGCAGCGAGGGTGTAGCGGGGGGAACCACAGATACGCAGTATTTT.

The chain is built from TRBV3-1 and TRBJ2-3; no definite D call. The V gene lost 4 bases and the J gene lost 3 bases, with 8 bases spanning the gap. This CDR3 comprises 13 residues. Germline values: CDR1 LGHDT, CDR2 YNNKEL (reference sequence). CDR3 sequence reads: CASSRKGTDTQYF. CDR3 DNA: TGTGCCAGCAGCCGGAAGGGTACAGATACGCAGTATTTT.

The V gene is TRBV11-2, the J gene TRBJ2-2; a possible D gene is TRBD1 (6 bases). The CDR3 extends over 15 amino acids. Deletions cut 9 bases from V and 6 bases from J, with 20 bases between. CDR1 is SGHAT and CDR2 is FQNNGV in the germline V gene. In nucleotides, the CDR3 is TGTGCCAGTCTCAACAGGGCGGGTATAGCCGGGGAGCTGTTTTTT. Protein sequence: CASLNRAGIAGELFF.

The J gene is TRBJ2-5, the V gene TRBV6-5, with TRBD1 matching 11 bases. The germline gives CDR1 MNHEY, CDR2 SVGAGI. This CDR3 spans 15 amino acids. V was clipped by 4 bases and J by 6 bases; unmatched bases: 7. CDR3 DNA: TGTGCCAGCAGTTCTCGGACAGGGGGCGTGAAGACCCAGTACTTC. Amino acid sequence: CASSSRTGGVKTQYF.

The chain couples TRBV4-1 to TRBJ1-2; TRBD1 matches at 9 bases. Germline values: CDR1 MGHRA, CDR2 YSYEKL. V trimming: 4 bases; J trimming: 6 bases; junction bases outside the gene matches: 6. The CDR3 has 14 residues. CDR3 sequence reads: CASSRGTGLDGYTF. The DNA for the CDR3 is TGCGCCAGCAGCCGAGGGACAGGGCTGGATGGCTACACCTTC.

V and J are TRBV20-1 and TRBJ2-1, with no clear D. V lost 3 bases and J 6 bases, leaving 15 bases between the germline ends. The germline gives CDR1 DFQATT, CDR2 SNEGSKA (reference sequence). This CDR3 is built from 14 residues. CDR3 DNA sequence: TGCAGTGCTAGGTTGCATCTATCGGTCAATGAGCAGTTCTTC. Its translation is CSARLHLSVNEQFF.